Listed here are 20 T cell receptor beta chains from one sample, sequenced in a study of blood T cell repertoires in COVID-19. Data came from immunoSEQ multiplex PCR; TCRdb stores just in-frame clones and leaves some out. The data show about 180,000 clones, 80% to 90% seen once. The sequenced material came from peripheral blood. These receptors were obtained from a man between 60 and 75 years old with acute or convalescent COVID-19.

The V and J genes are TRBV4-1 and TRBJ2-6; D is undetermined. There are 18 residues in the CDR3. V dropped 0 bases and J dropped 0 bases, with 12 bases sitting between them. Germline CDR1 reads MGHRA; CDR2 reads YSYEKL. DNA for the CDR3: TGCGCCAGCAGCCAAGAAATCGGAGAAGTCTCTGGGGCCAACGTCCTGACTTTC. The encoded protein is CASSQEIGEVSGANVLTF.

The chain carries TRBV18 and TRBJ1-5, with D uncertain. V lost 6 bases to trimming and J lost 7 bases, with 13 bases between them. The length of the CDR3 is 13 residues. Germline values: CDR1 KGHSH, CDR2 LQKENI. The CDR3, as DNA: TGTGCCAGCTCCCCGCGGGGTGGACAGCCCCAGCATTTT. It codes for CASSPRGGQPQHF.

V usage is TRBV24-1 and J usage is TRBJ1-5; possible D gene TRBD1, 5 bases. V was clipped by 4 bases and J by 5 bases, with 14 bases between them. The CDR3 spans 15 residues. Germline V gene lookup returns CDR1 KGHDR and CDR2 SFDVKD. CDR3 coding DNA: TGTGCCACCAGTGACCCTGACAGCGATTATCAGCCCCAGCATTTT. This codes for CATSDPDSDYQPQHF.

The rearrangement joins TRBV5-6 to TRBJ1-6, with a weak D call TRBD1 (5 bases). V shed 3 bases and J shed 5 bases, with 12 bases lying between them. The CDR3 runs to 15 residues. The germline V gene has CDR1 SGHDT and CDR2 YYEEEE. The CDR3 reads CASSWGRADNSPLHF. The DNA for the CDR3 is TGTGCCAGCAGCTGGGGCCGGGCCGATAATTCACCCCTCCACTTT.

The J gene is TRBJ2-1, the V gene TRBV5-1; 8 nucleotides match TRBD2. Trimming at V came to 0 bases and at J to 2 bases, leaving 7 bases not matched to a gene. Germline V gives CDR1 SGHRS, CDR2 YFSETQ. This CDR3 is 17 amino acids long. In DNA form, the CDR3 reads TGCGCCAGCAGCTTGGTTGCTAGCGGGTATACCTACAATGAGCAGTTCTTC. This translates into CASSLVASGYTYNEQFF.

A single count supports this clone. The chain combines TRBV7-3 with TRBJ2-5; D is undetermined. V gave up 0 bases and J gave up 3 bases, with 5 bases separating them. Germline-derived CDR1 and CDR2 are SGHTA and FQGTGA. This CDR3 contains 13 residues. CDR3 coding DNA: TGTGCCAGCAGCTTAACGGTAGAAGAGACCCAGTACTTC. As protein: CASSLTVEETQYF.

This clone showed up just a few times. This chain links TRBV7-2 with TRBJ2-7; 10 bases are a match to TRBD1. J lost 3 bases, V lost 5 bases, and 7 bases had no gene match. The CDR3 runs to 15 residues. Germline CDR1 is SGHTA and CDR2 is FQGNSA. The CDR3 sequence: CASSPGQGIIYEQYF. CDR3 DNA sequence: TGTGCCAGCAGCCCGGGACAGGGGATAATCTACGAGCAGTACTTC.

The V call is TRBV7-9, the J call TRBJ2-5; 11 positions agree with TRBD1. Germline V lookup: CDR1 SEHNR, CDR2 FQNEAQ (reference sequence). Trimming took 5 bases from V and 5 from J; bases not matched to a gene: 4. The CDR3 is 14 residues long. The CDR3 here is CASSRTGGGETQYF. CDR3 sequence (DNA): TGTGCCAGCAGCAGGACAGGGGGCGGCGAGACCCAGTACTTC.

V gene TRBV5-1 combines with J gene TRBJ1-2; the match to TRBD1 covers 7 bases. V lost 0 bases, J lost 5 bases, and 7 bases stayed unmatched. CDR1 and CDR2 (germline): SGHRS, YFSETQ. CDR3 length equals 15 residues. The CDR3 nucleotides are TGCGCCAGCAGCTTGGCCGTGGGACAGAGTTATGGCTACACCTTC. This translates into CASSLAVGQSYGYTF.

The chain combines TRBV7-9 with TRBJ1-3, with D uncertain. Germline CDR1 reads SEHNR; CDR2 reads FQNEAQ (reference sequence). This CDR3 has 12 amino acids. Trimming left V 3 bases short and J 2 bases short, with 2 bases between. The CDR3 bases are TGTGCCAGCAGCTTTACTGGAAACACCATATATTTT. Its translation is CASSFTGNTIYF. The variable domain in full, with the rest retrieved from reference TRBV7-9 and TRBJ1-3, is DTGVSQNPRHKITKRGQNVTFRCDPISEHNRLYWYRQTLGQGPEFLTYFQNEAQLEKSRLLSDRFSAERPKGSFSTLEIQRTEQGDSAMYLCASSFTGNTIYFGEGSWLTVV.

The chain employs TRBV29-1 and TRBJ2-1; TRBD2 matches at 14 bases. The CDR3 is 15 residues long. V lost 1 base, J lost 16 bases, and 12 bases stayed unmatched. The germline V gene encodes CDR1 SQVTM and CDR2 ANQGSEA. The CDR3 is CSVEAPSTSGRVIFF. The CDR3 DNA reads TGCAGCGTTGAAGCCCCCTCGACTAGCGGGAGGGTGATATTCTTC.

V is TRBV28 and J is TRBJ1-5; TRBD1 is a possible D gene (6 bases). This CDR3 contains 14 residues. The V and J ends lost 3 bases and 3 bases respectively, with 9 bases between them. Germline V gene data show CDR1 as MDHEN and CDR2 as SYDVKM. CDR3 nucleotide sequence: TGTGCCAGCAGTTTCGCAGGGGACAATCAGCCCCAGCATTTT. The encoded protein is CASSFAGDNQPQHF.

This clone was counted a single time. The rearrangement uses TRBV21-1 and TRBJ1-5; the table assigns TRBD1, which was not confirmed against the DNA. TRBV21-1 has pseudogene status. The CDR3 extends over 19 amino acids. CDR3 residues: CASSSLMDRAAPRAYGQHF. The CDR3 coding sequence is TGTGCCAGCAGCAGTTTGATGGACAGGGCCGCCCCCCGGGCCTACGGCCAGCATTTT.

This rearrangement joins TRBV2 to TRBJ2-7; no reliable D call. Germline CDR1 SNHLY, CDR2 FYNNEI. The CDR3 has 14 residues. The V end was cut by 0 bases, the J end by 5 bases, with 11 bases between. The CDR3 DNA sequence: TGTGCCAGCAGTGAAGCTCCGAGCCCCAACGAGCAGTACTTC. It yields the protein CASSEAPSPNEQYF.

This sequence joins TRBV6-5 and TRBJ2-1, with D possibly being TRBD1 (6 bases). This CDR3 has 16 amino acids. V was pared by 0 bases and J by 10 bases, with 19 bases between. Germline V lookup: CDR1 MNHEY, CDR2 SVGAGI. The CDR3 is CASSYSGAGALREQFF. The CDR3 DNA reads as TGTGCCAGCAGTTACTCGGGCGCAGGGGCCCTTCGGGAGCAGTTCTTC.

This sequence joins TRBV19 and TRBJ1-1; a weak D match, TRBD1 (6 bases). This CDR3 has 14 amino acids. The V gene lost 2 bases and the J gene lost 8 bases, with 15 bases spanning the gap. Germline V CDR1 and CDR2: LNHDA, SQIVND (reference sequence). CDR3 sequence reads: CASSIYRDTSEAFF. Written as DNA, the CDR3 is TGTGCCAGTAGTATATACCGGGACACCTCAGAAGCTTTCTTT.

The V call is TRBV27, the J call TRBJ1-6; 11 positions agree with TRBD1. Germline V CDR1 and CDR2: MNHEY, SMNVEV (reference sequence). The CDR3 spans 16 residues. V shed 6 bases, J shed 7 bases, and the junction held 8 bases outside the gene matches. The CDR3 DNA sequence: TGTGCCAGCAGAAGCTGGACAGGGGGCATCAATTCACCCCTCCACTTT. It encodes CASRSWTGGINSPLHF.

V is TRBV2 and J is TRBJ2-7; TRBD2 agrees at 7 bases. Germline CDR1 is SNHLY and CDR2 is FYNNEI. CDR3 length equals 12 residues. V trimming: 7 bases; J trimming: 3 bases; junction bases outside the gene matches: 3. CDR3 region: CASTGGYYEQYF. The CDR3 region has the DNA TGTGCCAGCACGGGAGGATACTACGAGCAGTACTTC.

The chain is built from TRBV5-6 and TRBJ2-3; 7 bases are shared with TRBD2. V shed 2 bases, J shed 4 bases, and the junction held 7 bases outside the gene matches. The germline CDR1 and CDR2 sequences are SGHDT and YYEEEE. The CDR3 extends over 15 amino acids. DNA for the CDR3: TGTGCCAGCAGCTTAATCGGGAGGAGGGCAGATACGCAGTATTTT. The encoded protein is CASSLIGRRADTQYF.

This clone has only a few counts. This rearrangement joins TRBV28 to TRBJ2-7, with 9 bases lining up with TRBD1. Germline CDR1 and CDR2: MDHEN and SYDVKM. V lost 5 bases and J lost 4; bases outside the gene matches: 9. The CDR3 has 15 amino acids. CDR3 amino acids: CASSMTGGHLYEQYF. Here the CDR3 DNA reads TGTGCCAGCAGTATGACAGGGGGGCACCTGTACGAGCAGTACTTC.